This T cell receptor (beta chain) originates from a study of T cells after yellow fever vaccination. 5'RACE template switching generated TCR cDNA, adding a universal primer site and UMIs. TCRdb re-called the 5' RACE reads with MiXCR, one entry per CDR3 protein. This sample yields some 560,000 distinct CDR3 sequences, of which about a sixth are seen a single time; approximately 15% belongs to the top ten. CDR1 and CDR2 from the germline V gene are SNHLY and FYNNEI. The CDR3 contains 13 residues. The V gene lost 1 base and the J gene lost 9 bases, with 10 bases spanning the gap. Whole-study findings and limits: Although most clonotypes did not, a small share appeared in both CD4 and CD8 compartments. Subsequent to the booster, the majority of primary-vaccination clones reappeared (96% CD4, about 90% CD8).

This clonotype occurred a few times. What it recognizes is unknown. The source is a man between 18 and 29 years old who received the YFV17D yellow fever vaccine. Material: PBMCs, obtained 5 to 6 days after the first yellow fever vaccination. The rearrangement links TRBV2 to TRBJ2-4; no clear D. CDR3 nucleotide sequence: TGTGCCAGCAGTGAAGGTGGCAAGAGCATTCAGTACTTC. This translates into CASSEGGKSIQYF.